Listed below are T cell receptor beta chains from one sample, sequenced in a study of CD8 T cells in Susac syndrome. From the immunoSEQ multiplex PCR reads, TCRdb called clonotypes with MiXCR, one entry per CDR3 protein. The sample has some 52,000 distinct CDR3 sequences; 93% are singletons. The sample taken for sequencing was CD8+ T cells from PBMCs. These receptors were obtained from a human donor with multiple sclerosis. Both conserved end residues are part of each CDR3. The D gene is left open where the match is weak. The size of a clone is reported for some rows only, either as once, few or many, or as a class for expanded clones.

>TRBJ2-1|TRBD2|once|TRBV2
TGTGCCAGCAGTAGGCTAGCGGGGGGGCCTGAGCAGTTCTTC
CASSRLAGGPEQFF
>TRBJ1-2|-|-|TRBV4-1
TGCGCCAGCAGCCAAGCGGATACCTATGGCTACACCTTC
CASSQADTYGYTF
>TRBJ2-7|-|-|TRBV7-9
TGTGCCAGCAGCCCAGGGAGGCACGAGCAGTACTTC
CASSPGRHEQYF
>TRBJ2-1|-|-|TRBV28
TGTGCCAGCAGTTATACACGACTAGAGGGGATCAATGAGCAGTTCTTC
CASSYTRLEGINEQFF
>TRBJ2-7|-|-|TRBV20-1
TGCAGTGCCTGGGACGCCGGGTCCTACGAGCAGTACTTC
CSAWDAGSYEQYF
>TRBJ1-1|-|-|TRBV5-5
TGTGCCAGCAGCTTGGCATCCGTTGAAGCTTTCTTT
CASSLASVEAFF
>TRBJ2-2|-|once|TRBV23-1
TGCGCCAGCAGTCCCTCAAGCAGGGGCCGTACTCCGAACACCGGGGAGCTGTTTTTT
CASSPSSRGRTPNTGELFF
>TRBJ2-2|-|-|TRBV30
TGTGCCTGGAGTCCAGGGACCGGGGAGCTGTTTTTT
CAWSPGTGELFF
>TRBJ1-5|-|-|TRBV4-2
TGTGCCAGCAGCCAAGATCAGGGAGTTCCAGTTGAGCCCCAGCATTTT
CASSQDQGVPVEPQHF
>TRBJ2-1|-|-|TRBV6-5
TGTGCCAGCAGTGTCAGAGGGGGGGAGCAGTTCTTC
CASSVRGGEQFF
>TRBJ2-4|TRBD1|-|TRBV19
TGTGCCAGTAGCCGTGCCGGGACAGGGGGTTTAGGCAAAAACATTCAGTACTTC
CASSRAGTGGLGKNIQYF
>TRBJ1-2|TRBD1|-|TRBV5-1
TGCGCCAGCAGCTGGGGACAGGTCCACGGTGGCTACACCTTC
CASSWGQVHGGYTF
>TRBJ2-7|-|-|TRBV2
TGTGCCAGCGCGAAGGGGTACGAGCAGTACTTC
CASAKGYEQYF
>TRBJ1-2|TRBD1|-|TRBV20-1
TGCAGTGCTAAGGACAGGGATGTCGGCTACACCTTC
CSAKDRDVGYTF
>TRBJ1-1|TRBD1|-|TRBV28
TGTGCCAGCACCGCGGACAGGGAAGACACTGAAGCTTTCTTT
CASTADREDTEAFF
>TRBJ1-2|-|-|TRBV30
TGTGCCTGTTCAGGGACGGACTATGGCTACACCTTC
CACSGTDYGYTF
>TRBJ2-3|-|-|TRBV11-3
TGTGCCAGCAGCTTAGCGGGTGGGACCACAGATACGCAGTATTTT
CASSLAGGTTDTQYF
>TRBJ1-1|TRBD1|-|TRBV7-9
TGTGCCAGCAGCTTAACAGGGGGCGGGAACACTGAAGCTTTCTTT
CASSLTGGGNTEAFF
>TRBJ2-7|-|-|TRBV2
TGTGCCAGCATGCGGGCCTCCTACGAGCAGTACTTC
CASMRASYEQYF
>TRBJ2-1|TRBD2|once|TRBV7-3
TGTGCCAGCAGTCCCGGGACTAGCGGGGGGCCGAAGTACAATGAGCAGTTCTTC
CASSPGTSGGPKYNEQFF
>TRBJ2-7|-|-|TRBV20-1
TGCAGTGCTAGTGACGAATATCGGTCCTACGAGCAGTACTTC
CSASDEYRSYEQYF
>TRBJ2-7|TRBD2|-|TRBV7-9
TGTGCCAGCAGCCAGGCAAGGGGAGGGATCTACGAGCAGTACTTC
CASSQARGGIYEQYF
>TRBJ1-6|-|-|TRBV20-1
TGCAGTGCTAGAGATGAGCCCGGGACTCCCAATTCACCCCTCCACTTT
CSARDEPGTPNSPLHF
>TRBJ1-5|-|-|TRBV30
TGTGCCTGGAGCCCTTTTCGGACGGGGAGCAATCAGCCCCAGCATTTT
CAWSPFRTGSNQPQHF
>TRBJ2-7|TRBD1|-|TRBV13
TGTGCCAGCAGCAAGGACAGGGCCCTATCCTACGAGCAGTACTTC
CASSKDRALSYEQYF
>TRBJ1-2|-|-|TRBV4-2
TGTGCCAGCAGCCAAGGAGCCGGCTACACCTTC
CASSQGAGYTF
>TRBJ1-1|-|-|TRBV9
TGTGCCAGCAGCACCCGGGAGGAGAATGAAGCTTTCTTT
CASSTREENEAFF
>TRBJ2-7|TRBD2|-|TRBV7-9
TGTGCCAGCAGCTTATCAACAGCGGGGGGACTCTACTACGAGCAGTACTTC
CASSLSTAGGLYYEQYF
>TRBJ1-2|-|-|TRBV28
TGTGCCAGCAGTTTTCGTTCTAACTATGGCTACACCTTC
CASSFRSNYGYTF
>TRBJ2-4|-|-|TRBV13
TGTGCCAGCAGCAAAGGCGGGCTAGCCAAAAACATTCAGTACTTC
CASSKGGLAKNIQYF
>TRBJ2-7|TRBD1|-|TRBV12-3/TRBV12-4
TGTGCCAGCAGTTTGGGGAACAGGGGACCCTACGAGCAGTACTTC
CASSLGNRGPYEQYF
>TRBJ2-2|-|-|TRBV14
TGTGCCAGCAGCCAAGAGGGGGCCCTCACCGGGGAGCTGTTTTTT
CASSQEGALTGELFF
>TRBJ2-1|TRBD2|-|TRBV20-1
TGCAGTGCCCCCGGGGCTAGCGGGGGCCCCTGGGAGCAGTTCTTC
CSAPGASGGPWEQFF
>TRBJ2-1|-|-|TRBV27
TGTGCCAGCAGTGACTGGGATGAGCAGTTCTTC
CASSDWDEQFF
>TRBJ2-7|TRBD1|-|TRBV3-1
TGTGCCAGCAGCCAAGTACTAGAGACAGGGACCTCCTACGAGCAGTACTTC
CASSQVLETGTSYEQYF
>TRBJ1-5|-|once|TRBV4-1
TGCGCCAGCAGCCAAGAGATGAGCTGGAATCAGCCCCAGCATTTT
CASSQEMSWNQPQHF
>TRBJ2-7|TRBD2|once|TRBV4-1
TGCGCCAGCAGCCAGCTCCCCGTACTAGCGGGGGACTCCTACGAGCAGTACTTC
CASSQLPVLAGDSYEQYF
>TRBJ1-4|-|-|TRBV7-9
TGTGCCACCTCGGGACCGAATAATGAAAAACTGTTTTTT
CATSGPNNEKLFF
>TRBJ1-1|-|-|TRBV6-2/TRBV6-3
TGTGCCGGCGGCCTTGCGTTGGGCACTGAAGCTTTCTTT
CAGGLALGTEAFF